This T cell receptor (beta chain) was identified during a study of shared clonotypes between healthy human individuals. Profiled with immunoSEQ multiplex PCR; TCRdb holds only in-frame clones, not every one. The profile covers 450,000 or so clones, with about 74% appearing a single time and around 11% taken by the ten largest. The ends were cut back, 5 bases at V and 7 bases at J, with 17 bases in the middle. CDR1 and CDR2 from the germline V gene are SGHTA and FQGNSA. CDR3 length: 15 amino acids. This rearrangement joins TRBV7-2 to TRBJ1-4, with no clear D. The clonotype was recovered from a woman aged 40 to 50 in good health. Some clones in this sample may be carry-over from other donors' samples. Material: PBMCs. CDR3 residues: CASSPDHHWTEKLFF. The CDR3 DNA is TGTGCCAGCAGCCCGGATCATCATTGGACTGAAAAACTGTTTTTT.